This T cell receptor beta chain was recovered during a study of shared clonotypes between healthy human individuals. The study's findings and limits: Memory subsets had estimated richness that was generally smaller than that of naive subsets.

Germline loops: CDR1 SGHRS, CDR2 YFSETQ. J was trimmed by 2 bases and V by 4 bases; bases with no gene match: 6. This CDR3 region has 14 residues. TCRdb's table, derived via immunoSEQ multiplex PCR, lists solely in-frame clones and lacks some. Among approximately 710,000 clones listed, 80% to 95% were seen once. Worth noting for this clone: Its matching antigen is unknown.

Combining CD45RO+ cells with CCR7-negative CD45RA+ TemRA cells gave CD8 memory. This receptor was obtained from a young man in good health. Some clones in this sample may be carry-over from other donors' samples. The rearrangement links TRBV5-1 to TRBJ2-7; 7 bases are a match to TRBD1. The sequencing input was memory CD8+ T cells from PBMCs. Subset defined: CD45RO+ cells pooled with CCR7-negative TemRA cells. The DNA of the CDR3 is TGCGCCAGCAGCATGACCGGGACAGCCTACGAGCAGTACTTC. Amino acids: CASSMTGTAYEQYF.